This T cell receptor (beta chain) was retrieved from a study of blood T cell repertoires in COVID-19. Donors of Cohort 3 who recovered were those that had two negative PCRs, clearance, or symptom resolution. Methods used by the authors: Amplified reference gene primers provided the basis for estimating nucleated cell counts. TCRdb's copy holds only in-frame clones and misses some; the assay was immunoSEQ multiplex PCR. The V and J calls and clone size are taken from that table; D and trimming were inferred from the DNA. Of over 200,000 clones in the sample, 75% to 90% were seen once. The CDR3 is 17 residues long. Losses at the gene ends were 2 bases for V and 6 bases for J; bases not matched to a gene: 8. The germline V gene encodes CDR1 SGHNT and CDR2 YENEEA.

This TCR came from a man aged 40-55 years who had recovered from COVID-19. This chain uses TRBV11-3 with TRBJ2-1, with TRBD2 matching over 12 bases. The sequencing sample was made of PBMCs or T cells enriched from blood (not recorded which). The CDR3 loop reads CASSLTLAGGRRNEQFF. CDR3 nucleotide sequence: TGTGCCAGCAGCTTAACTCTAGCGGGAGGGAGACGCAATGAGCAGTTCTTC.